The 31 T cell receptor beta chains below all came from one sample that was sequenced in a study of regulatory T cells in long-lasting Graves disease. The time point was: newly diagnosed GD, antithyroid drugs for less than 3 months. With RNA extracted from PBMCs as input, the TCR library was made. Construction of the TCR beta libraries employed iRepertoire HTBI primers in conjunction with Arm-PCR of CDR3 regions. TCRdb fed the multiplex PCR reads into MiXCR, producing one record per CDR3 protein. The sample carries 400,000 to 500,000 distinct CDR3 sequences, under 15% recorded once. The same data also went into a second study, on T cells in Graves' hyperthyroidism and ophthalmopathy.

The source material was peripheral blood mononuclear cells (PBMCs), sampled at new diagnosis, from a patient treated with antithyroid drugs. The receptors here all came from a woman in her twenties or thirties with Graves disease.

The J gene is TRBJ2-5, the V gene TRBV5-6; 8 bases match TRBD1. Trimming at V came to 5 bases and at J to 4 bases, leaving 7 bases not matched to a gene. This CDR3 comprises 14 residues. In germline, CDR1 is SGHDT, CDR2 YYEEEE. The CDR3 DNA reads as TGTGCCAGCAGACCAGGACAGGGTGTAGAGACCCAGTACTTC. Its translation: CASRPGQGVETQYF.

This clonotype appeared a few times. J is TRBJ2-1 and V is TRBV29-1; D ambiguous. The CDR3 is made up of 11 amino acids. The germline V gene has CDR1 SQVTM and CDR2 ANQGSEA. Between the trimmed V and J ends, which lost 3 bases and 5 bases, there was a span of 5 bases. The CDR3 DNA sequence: TGCAGCGTTGATGATCACAATGAGCAGTTCTTC. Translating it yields CSVDDHNEQFF.

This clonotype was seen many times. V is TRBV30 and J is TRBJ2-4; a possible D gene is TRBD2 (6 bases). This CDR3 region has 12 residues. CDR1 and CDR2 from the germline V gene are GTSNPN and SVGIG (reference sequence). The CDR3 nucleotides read TGTGCGGGAGGACGAGCCAAAAACATTCAGTACTTC. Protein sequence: CAGGRAKNIQYF.

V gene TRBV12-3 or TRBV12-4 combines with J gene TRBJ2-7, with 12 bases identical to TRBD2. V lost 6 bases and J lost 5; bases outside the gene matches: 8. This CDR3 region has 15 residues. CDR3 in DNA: TGTGCCAGCAGGCCCCCTCTAGCGGGAGGGAACGAGCAGTACTTC. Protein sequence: CASRPPLAGGNEQYF.

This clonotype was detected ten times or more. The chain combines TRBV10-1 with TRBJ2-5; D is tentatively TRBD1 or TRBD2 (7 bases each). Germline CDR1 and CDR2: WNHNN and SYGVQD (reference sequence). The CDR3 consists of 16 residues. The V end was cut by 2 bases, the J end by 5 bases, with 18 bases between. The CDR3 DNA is TGCGCCAGCAGTGAGACGAGACAGGGAGGGTGGGAGACCCAGTACTTC. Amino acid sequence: CASSETRQGGWETQYF.

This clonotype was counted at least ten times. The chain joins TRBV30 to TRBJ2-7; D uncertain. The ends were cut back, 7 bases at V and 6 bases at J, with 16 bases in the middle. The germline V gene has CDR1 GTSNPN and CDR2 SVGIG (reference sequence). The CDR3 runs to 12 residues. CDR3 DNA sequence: TGTGCCTCCTCCGATCGTTCTCCCGAGCAGTACTTC. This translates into CASSDRSPEQYF.

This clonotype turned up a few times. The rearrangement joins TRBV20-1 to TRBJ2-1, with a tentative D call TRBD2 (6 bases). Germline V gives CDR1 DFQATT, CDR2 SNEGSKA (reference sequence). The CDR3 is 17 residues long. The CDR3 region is CSGGKTGVPGGRNEQFF. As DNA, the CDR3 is TGCAGCGGGGGAAAGACGGGAGTACCCGGGGGTAGGAATGAGCAGTTCTTC.

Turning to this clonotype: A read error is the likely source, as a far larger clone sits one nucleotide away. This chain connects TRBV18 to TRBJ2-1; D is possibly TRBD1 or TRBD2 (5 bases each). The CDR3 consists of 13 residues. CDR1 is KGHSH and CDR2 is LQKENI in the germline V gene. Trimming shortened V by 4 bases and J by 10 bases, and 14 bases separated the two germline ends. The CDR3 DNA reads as TGTGCCAGCTCACATCCGGGACCCCACGAGCAGTTCTTC. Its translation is CASSHPGPHEQFF. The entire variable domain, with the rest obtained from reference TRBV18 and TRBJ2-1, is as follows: NAGVMQNPRHLVRRRGQEARLRCSPMKGHSHVYWYRQLPEEGLKFMVYLQKENIIDESGMPKERFSAEFPKEGPSILRIQQVVRGDSAAYFCASSHPGPHEQFFGPGTRLTVL.

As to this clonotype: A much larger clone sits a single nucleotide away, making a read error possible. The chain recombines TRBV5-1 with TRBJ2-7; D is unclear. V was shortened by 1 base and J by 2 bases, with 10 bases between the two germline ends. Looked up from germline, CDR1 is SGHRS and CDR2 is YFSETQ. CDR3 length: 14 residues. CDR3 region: CASSLMAYPYEQYF. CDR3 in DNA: TGCGCCAGCAGCTTGATGGCCTACCCCTACGAGCAGTACTTC.

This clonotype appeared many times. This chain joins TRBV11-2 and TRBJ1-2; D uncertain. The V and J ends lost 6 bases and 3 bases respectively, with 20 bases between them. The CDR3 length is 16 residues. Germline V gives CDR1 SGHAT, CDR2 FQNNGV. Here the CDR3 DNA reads TGTGCCAGCAGTCAAGGACCAACCAGCGCGGACTATGGCTACACCTTC. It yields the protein CASSQGPTSADYGYTF.

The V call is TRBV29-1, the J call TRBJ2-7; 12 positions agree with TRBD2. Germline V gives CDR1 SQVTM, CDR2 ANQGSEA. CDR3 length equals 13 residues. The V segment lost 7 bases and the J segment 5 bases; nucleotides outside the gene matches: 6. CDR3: CSARTSGIHEQYF. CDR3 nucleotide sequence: TGCAGCGCCCGGACTAGCGGGATCCACGAGCAGTACTTC.

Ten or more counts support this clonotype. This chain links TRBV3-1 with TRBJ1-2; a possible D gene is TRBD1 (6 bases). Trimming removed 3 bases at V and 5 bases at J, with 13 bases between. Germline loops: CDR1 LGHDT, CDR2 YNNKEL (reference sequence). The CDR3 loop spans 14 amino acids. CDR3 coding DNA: TGTGCCAGCAGCCAGCAGGGGACGGATTATGGCTACACCTTC. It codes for CASSQQGTDYGYTF.

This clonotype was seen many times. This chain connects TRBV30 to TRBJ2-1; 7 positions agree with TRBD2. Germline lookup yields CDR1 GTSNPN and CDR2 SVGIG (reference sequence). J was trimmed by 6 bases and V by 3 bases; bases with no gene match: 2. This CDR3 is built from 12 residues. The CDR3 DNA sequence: TGTGCCTGGAGGCGACTAGCCAATGAGCAGTTCTTC. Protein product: CAWRRLANEQFF.

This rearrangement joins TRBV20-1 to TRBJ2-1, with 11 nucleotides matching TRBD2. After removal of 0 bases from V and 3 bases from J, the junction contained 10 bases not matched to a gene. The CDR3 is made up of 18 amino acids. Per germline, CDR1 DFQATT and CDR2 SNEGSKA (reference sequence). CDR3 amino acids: CSARDGTGTSGDYNEQFF. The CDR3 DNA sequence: TGCAGTGCTAGAGATGGGACCGGGACTAGCGGAGACTACAATGAGCAGTTCTTC.

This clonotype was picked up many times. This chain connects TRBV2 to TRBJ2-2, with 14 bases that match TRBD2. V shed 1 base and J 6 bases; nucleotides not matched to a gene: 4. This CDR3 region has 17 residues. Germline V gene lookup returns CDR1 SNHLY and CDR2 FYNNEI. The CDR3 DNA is TGTGCCAGCAGTGAAGGGACTAGCGGGAGGAGGGCCGGGGAGCTGTTTTTT. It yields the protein CASSEGTSGRRAGELFF.

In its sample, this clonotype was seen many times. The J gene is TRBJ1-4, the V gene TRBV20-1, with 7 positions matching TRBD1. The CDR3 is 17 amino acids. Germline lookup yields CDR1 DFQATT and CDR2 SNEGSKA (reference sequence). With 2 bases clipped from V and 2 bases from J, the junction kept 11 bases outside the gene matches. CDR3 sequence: CSARSPGQMATNEKLFF. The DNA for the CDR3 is TGCAGTGCTAGATCCCCGGGACAGATGGCGACTAATGAAAAACTGTTTTTT.

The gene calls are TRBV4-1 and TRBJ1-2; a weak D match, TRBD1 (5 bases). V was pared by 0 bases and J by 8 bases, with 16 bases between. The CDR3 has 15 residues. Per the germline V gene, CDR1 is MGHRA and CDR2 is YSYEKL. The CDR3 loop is CASSQDGAGRGGYTF. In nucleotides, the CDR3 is TGCGCCAGCAGCCAAGATGGGGCAGGGCGAGGAGGCTACACCTTC.

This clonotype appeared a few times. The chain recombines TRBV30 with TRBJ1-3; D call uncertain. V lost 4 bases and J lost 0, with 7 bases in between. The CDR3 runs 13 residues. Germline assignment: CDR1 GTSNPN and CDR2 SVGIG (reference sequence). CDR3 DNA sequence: TGTGCCTGGAATTCCGACTCTGGAAACACCATATATTTT. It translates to CAWNSDSGNTIYF. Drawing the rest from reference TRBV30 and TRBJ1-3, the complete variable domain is SQTIHQWPATLVQPVGSPLSLECTVEGTSNPNLYWYRQAAGRGLQLLFYSVGIGQISSEVPQNLSASRPQDRQFILSSKKLLLSDSGFYLCAWNSDSGNTIYFGEGSWLTVV.

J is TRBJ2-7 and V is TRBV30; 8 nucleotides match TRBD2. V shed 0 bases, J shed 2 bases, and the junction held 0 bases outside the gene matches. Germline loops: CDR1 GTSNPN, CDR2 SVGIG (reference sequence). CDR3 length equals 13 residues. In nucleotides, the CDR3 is TGTGCCTGGAGTGTGGGACTAGCCTACGAGCAGTACTTC. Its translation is CAWSVGLAYEQYF.

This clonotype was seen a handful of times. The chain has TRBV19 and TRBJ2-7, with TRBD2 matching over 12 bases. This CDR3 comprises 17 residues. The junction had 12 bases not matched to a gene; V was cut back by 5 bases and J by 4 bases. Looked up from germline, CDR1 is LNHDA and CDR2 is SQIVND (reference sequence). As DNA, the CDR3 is TGTGCCAGTAGTGCCTTTGGGCTAGCGGGAGGGATGTACGAGCAGTACTTC. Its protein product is CASSAFGLAGGMYEQYF.

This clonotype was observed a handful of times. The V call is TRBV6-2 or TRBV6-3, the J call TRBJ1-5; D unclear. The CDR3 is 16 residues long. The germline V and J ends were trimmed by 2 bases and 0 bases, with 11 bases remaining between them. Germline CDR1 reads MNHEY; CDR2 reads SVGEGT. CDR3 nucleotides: TGTGCCAGCAGTTACGACTTCCAGAGTAGCAATCAGCCCCAGCATTTT. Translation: CASSYDFQSSNQPQHF.

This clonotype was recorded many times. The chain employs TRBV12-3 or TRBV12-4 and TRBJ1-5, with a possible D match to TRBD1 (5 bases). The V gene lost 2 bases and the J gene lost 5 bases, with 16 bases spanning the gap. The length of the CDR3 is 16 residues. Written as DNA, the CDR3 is TGTGCCAGCAGTTTAACACCGGACACTAAGTATCAGCCCCAGCATTTT. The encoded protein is CASSLTPDTKYQPQHF.

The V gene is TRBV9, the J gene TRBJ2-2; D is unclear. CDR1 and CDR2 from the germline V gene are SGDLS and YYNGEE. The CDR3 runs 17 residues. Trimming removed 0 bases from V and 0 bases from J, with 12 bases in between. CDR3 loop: CASSVATDRPNTGELFF. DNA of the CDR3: TGTGCCAGCAGCGTAGCTACTGACCGCCCGAACACCGGGGAGCTGTTTTTT.

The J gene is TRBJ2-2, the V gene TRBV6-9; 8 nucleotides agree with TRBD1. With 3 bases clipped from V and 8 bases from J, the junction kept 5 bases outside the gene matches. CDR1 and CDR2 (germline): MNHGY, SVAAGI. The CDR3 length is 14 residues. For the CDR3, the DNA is TGTGCCAGCAGTTACCAGGGGGCCTGGGGGGAGCTGTTTTTT. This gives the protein CASSYQGAWGELFF.

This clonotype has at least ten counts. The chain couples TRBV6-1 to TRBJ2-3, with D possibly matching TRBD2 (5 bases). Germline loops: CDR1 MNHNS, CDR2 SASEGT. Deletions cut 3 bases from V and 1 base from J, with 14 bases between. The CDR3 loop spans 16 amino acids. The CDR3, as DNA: TGTGCCAGCAGTGATTGGACTTTCGGGGGCACAGATACGCAGTATTTT. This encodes CASSDWTFGGTDTQYF.

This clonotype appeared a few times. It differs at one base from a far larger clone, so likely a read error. The CDR3 DNA sequence: TGTGCCAGCAGCTTAGGGGCTAGCAACTACGAGCAGTACTTC. This encodes CASSLGASNYEQYF. This sequence joins TRBV27 and TRBJ2-7; the D gene could be TRBD1 or TRBD2 (5 bases each). This CDR3 is built from 14 residues. The V gene lost 6 bases and the J gene lost 3 bases, with 15 bases spanning the gap. CDR1 is MNHEY and CDR2 is SMNVEV in the germline V gene (reference sequence).

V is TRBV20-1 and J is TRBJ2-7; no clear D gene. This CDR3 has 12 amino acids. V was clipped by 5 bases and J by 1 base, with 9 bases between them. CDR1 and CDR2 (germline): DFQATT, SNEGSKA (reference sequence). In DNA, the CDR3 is TGCAGTGCTCTGGGTAGTTCCTACGAGCAGTACTTC. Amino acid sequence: CSALGSSYEQYF.

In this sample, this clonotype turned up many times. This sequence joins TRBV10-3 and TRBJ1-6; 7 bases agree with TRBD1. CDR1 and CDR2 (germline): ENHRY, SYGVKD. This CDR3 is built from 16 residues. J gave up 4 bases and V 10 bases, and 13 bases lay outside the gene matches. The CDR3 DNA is TGTGCCACCCGAGGAGACAGGGACACATATAATTCACCCCTCCACTTT. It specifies CATRGDRDTYNSPLHF.

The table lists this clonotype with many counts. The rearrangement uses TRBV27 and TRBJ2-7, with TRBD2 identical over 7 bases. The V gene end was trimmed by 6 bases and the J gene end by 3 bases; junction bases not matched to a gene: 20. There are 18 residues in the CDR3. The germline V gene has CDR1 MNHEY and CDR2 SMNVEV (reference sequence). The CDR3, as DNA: TGTGCCAGCAGCTTTTTCCCGCCCTCTAGCGGCCAGGTCTACGAGCAGTACTTC. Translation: CASSFFPPSSGQVYEQYF.

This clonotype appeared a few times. The CDR3 nucleotides are TGTGCCACCAGTGATTCGGGACCAAAGCGGGTCCAAGAGACCCAGTACTTC. It encodes CATSDSGPKRVQETQYF. The chain is built from TRBV24-1 and TRBJ2-5; possibly TRBD2 for D (6 bases). V lost 2 bases and J 1 base, leaving 16 bases between the germline ends. The CDR3 covers 17 residues. The V gene's germline CDR1 is KGHDR and CDR2 SFDVKD.

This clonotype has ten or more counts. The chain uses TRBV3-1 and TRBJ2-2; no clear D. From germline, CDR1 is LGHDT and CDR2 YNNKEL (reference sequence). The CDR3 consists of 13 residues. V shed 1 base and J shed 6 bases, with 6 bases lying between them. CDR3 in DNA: TGTGCCAGCAGCCAAGCGTCCCCCGGGGAGCTGTTTTTT. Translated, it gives CASSQASPGELFF.